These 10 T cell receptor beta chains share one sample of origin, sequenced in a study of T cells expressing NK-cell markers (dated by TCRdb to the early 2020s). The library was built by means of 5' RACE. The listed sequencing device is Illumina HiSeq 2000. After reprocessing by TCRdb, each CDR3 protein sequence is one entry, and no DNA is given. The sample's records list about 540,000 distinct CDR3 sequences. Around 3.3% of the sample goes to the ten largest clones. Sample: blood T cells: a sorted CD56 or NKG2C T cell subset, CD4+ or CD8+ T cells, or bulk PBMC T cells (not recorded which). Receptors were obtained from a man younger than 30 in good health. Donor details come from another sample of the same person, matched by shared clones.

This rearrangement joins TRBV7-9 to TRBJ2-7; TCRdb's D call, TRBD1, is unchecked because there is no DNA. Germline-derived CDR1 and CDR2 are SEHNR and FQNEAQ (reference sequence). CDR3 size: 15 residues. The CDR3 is CASSPSSGHGYEQYF. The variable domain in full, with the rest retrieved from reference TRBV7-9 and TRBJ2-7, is DTGVSQNPRHKITKRGQNVTFRCDPISEHNRLYWYRQTLGQGPEFLTYFQNEAQLEKSRLLSDRFSAERPKGSFSTLEIQRTEQGDSAMYLCASSPSSGHGYEQYFGPGTRLTVT.

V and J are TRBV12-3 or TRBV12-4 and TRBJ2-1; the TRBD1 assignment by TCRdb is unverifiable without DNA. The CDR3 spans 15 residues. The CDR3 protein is CASSFPRTAYNEQFF.

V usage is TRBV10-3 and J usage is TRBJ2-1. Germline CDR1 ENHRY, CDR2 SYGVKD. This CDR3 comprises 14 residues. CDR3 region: CAISEAQVGDEQFF.

The chain's CDR3 is CASSLFKGVGEAFF. V and J are TRBV7-9 and TRBJ1-1. Germline assignment: CDR1 SEHNR and CDR2 FQNEAQ (reference sequence). There are 14 residues in the CDR3.

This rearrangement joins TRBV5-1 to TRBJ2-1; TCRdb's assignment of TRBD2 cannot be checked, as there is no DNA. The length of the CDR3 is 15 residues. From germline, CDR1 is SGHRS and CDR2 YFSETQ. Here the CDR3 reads CASSSTGTSGREEFF.

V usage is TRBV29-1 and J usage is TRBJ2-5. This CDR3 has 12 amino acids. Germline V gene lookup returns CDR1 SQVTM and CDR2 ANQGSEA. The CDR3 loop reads CSVVGSRETQYF. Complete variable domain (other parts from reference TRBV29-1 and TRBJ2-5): SAVISQKPSRDICQRGTSLTIQCQVDSQVTMMFWYRQQPGQSLTLIATANQGSEATYESGFVIDKFPISRPNLTFSTLTVSNMSPEDSSIYLCSVVGSRETQYFGPGTRLLVL.

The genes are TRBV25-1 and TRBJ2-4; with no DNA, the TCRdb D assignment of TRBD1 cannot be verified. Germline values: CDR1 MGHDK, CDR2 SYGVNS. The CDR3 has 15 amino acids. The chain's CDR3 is CASSEAGGAKNIQYF.

CDR3 sequence: CSARDGDGPGNEQFF. The chain is built from TRBV20-1 and TRBJ2-1; TCRdb designates TRBD2, a call that cannot be tested without DNA. The germline CDR1 and CDR2 sequences are DFQATT and SNEGSKA (reference sequence). The CDR3 runs 15 residues.

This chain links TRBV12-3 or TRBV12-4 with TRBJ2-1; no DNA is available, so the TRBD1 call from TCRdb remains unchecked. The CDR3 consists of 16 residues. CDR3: CASSFVRGRGRNEQFF.

CDR3 sequence: CASSDPGTVTGELFF. The V call is TRBV18, the J call TRBJ2-2; without DNA, the TCRdb call of TRBD1 cannot be checked. Germline CDR1 KGHSH, CDR2 LQKENI. The CDR3 covers 15 residues.